A single sample is the source of the 13 T cell receptor beta chains below, sequenced in a study of CD8 T cells in Susac syndrome. Random hexamers were used to reverse transcribe an amount of about 0.45 to 1 ug RNA. Using its own MiXCR run on the immunoSEQ multiplex PCR reads, TCRdb lists one record per CDR3 protein. Here the sample spans 100,000 to 150,000 distinct CDR3 sequences, more than 90% being singletons. The specimen sequenced was CD4+ T cells from PBMCs. The receptors stem from a human donor in good health.

The V gene is TRBV7-2, the J gene TRBJ2-7; 7 positions agree with TRBD2. The CDR3 covers 17 residues. The germline gives CDR1 SGHTA, CDR2 FQGNSA. V shed 2 bases and J 5 bases; nucleotides not matched to a gene: 15. The CDR3 DNA is TGTGCCAGCAGCTTATATCTGGGGGGGAGTGTAGGCCACGAGCAGTACTTC. It specifies CASSLYLGGSVGHEQYF.

The rearrangement joins TRBV7-2 to TRBJ1-2; no reliable D call. V lost 5 bases and J 0 bases, leaving 10 bases between the germline ends. The CDR3 runs to 14 residues. Germline V gene lookup returns CDR1 SGHTA and CDR2 FQGNSA. CDR3 residues: CASSPGIANYGYTF. The CDR3 coding sequence is TGTGCCAGCAGCCCCGGCATAGCTAACTATGGCTACACCTTC. The whole variable domain, remainder taken from reference TRBV7-2 and TRBJ1-2, is GAGVSQSPSNKVTEKGKDVELRCDPISGHTALYWYRQSLGQGLEFLIYFQGNSAPDKSGLPSDRFSAERTGGSVSTLTIQRTQQEDSAVYLCASSPGIANYGYTFGSGTRLTVV.

The genes are TRBV30 and TRBJ2-1; 9 bases fit TRBD2. The CDR3 spans 11 residues. Germline V gene sequence: CDR1 GTSNPN, CDR2 SVGIG (reference sequence). The trim removed 5 bases at V and 13 bases at J, leaving 6 bases unmatched. The CDR3 protein is CAWGSGRKQFF. The CDR3 DNA sequence: TGTGCCTGGGGGAGCGGGAGGAAACAGTTCTTC. Full variable domain (rest looked up from reference TRBV30 and TRBJ2-1): SQTIHQWPATLVQPVGSPLSLECTVEGTSNPNLYWYRQAAGRGLQLLFYSVGIGQISSEVPQNLSASRPQDRQFILSSKKLLLSDSGFYLCAWGSGRKQFFGPGTRLTVL.

The J gene is TRBJ1-2, the V gene TRBV29-1; D gene unclear. Germline lookup yields CDR1 SQVTM and CDR2 ANQGSEA. The ends were cut back, 3 bases at V and 5 bases at J, with 7 bases in the middle. The CDR3 contains 11 residues. The CDR3 sequence is CSVDGYYGYTF. CDR3 bases: TGCAGCGTTGACGGGTATTATGGCTACACCTTC.

The rearrangement links TRBV18 to TRBJ1-1, with 10 bases lining up with TRBD1. CDR1 is KGHSH, CDR2 LQKENI, per germline. The CDR3 runs 17 residues. The junction had 7 bases not matched to a gene; V was cut back by 2 bases and J by 1 base. DNA of the CDR3: TGTGCCAGCTCACCATTGGGACAGGGGCGACCGAACACTGAAGCTTTCTTT. It specifies CASSPLGQGRPNTEAFF.

V and J are TRBV2 and TRBJ2-7, with 8 bases lining up with TRBD2. This CDR3 is built from 14 residues. V was clipped by 8 bases and J by 0 bases; unmatched bases: 6. The germline V gene has CDR1 SNHLY and CDR2 FYNNEI. In DNA, the CDR3 is TGTGCCAGCGCCCGGGAGGGGAGCTCCTACGAGCAGTACTTC. Translated, it gives CASAREGSSYEQYF.

This clonotype was counted a single time. The V call is TRBV5-1, the J call TRBJ1-2; a weak D match, TRBD1 (5 bases). The CDR3 spans 14 residues. The V gene lost 4 bases and the J gene lost 4 bases, with 14 bases spanning the gap. Germline V gene lookup returns CDR1 SGHRS and CDR2 YFSETQ. The CDR3, as DNA: TGCGCCAGCAGCGACAGAAGTTCCGCCTATGGCTACACCTTC. Protein product: CASSDRSSAYGYTF.

V is TRBV19 and J is TRBJ1-1; 8 bases align to TRBD1. Germline V gene data show CDR1 as LNHDA and CDR2 as SQIVND (reference sequence). V shed 7 bases, J shed 0 bases, and the junction held 7 bases outside the gene matches. There are 15 residues in the CDR3. The CDR3 sequence: CASKRTGWMNTEAFF. The CDR3 DNA follows: TGTGCCAGTAAAAGGACAGGGTGGATGAACACTGAAGCTTTCTTT.

The rearrangement joins TRBV7-9 to TRBJ2-7; 9 bases line up with TRBD2. The CDR3 sequence is 13 residues long. The trim removed 4 bases at V and 6 bases at J, leaving 4 bases unmatched. Looked up from germline, CDR1 is SEHNR and CDR2 is FQNEAQ (reference sequence). In nucleotides, the CDR3 is TGTGCCAGCAGCTCAGGGCGGGAGGGCGAGCAGTACTTC. Residues: CASSSGREGEQYF.

This clonotype was counted only a few times. This chain joins TRBV5-5 and TRBJ1-5; 7 bases match TRBD1. Germline CDR1 reads SGHKS; CDR2 reads YYEKEE (reference sequence). The CDR3 has 13 amino acids. The junction had 3 bases not matched to a gene; V was cut back by 2 bases and J by 7 bases. CDR3 bases: TGTGCCAGCAGCTTCAGGGGGGGCCAGCCCCAGCATTTT. Translating it yields CASSFRGGQPQHF.

V usage is TRBV27 and J usage is TRBJ1-3, with a tentative D call TRBD1 (5 bases). This CDR3 comprises 15 residues. The germline gives CDR1 MNHEY, CDR2 SMNVEV (reference sequence). Trimming took 5 bases from V and 4 from J, leaving 15 bases between them. The CDR3 coding sequence is TGTGCCAGCAGTCGTCTAGGGGTATCAGGAAACACCATATATTTT. This encodes CASSRLGVSGNTIYF.

This clonotype was observed a single time. This sequence joins TRBV20-1 and TRBJ2-7, with D possibly matching TRBD2 (6 bases). This CDR3 has 16 amino acids. With 0 bases removed from V and 0 bases from J, the gap between germline ends came to 15 bases. Germline V CDR1 and CDR2: DFQATT, SNEGSKA (reference sequence). CDR3 in DNA: TGCAGTGCTAGAGATGTTAGCGGAGACTACTCCTACGAGCAGTACTTC. Amino acids: CSARDVSGDYSYEQYF.

J is TRBJ2-1 and V is TRBV5-1; D is perhaps TRBD1 or TRBD2 (5 bases each). CDR1 and CDR2 (germline): SGHRS, YFSETQ. Trimming pared 2 bases from V and 0 bases from J, leaving 15 bases between. The CDR3 length is 17 residues. The CDR3 bases are TGCGCCAGCAGCTTTGGGGGAACAACTAGCTCCTACAATGAGCAGTTCTTC. It specifies CASSFGGTTSSYNEQFF.